Below are 21 T cell receptor beta chains sequenced from a single sample in a study of T cells in Graves' hyperthyroidism and ophthalmopathy. Amplified TCR beta CDR3 regions came from RNA transcripts. HTBI primers were used for first-round RT-PCR of the TCR CDR3. A single record per CDR3 protein comes from TCRdb applying MiXCR to the multiplex PCR reads. Here the sample spans 350,000 or so distinct CDR3 sequences, about 18% being singletons. Specimen: blood. All receptors derive from a woman in her twenties or thirties with Graves' hyperthyroidism that later progressed to Graves' ophthalmopathy.

The rearrangement links TRBV2 to TRBJ1-2; D perhaps matches TRBD1 (6 bases). Looked up from germline, CDR1 is SNHLY and CDR2 is FYNNEI. There are 11 residues in the CDR3. The V end was cut by 7 bases, the J end by 5 bases, with 8 bases between. CDR3 loop: CASTTGYGYTF. CDR3 in DNA: TGTGCCAGCACGACAGGATATGGCTACACCTTC.

This clonotype was found once. V and J are TRBV6-5 and TRBJ1-2, with D possibly matching TRBD1 (6 bases). Germline assignment: CDR1 MNHEY and CDR2 SVGAGI. The CDR3 is 15 amino acids. V shed 2 bases and J shed 1 base, with 11 bases lying between them. CDR3 in amino acids: CASSYGQGINYGYTF. DNA of the CDR3: TGTGCCAGCAGTTACGGTCAGGGGATTAACTATGGCTACACCTTC.

This clonotype was found many times. The chain combines TRBV28 with TRBJ2-1; 9 positions agree with TRBD2. The CDR3 contains 19 residues. The V gene end was trimmed by 7 bases and the J gene end by 0 bases; junction bases not matched to a gene: 16. CDR1 MDHEN and CDR2 SYDVKM come from the germline V gene. The CDR3 sequence: CASTPGLALITSSYNEQFF. As DNA, the CDR3 is TGTGCCAGCACCCCCGGACTAGCGCTAATTACGAGCTCCTACAATGAGCAGTTCTTC.

This clonotype was seen at least ten times. The chain uses TRBV10-3 and TRBJ2-2, with D perhaps matching TRBD1 or TRBD2 (6 bases each). The length of the CDR3 is 13 residues. The germline V gene encodes CDR1 ENHRY and CDR2 SYGVKD. Trimming took off 11 bases at V and 1 base at J, with 11 bases between the two ends. The CDR3 is CAGGTQNTGELFF. Here the CDR3 DNA reads TGTGCCGGCGGGACACAGAACACCGGGGAGCTGTTTTTT.

This clonotype was found many times. The rearrangement uses TRBV4-1 and TRBJ1-1; no clear D gene. Germline V gene sequence: CDR1 MGHRA, CDR2 YSYEKL. V lost 1 base to trimming and J lost 3 bases, with 15 bases between them. The CDR3 contains 16 residues. This chain's CDR3 is CASSQGHLREYTEAFF. The CDR3 coding sequence is TGCGCCAGCAGCCAAGGACATTTAAGGGAATACACTGAAGCTTTCTTT.

This chain's CDR3 is CAWTLAGVADTQYF. DNA for the CDR3: TGTGCCTGGACCTTAGCGGGAGTCGCAGATACGCAGTATTTT. This chain connects TRBV30 to TRBJ2-3, with TRBD2 identical over 9 bases. After removal of 4 bases from V and 4 bases from J, the junction contained 6 bases not matched to a gene. CDR1 is GTSNPN, CDR2 SVGIG, per germline (reference sequence). CDR3 length: 14 residues.

The sample holds one count of this clonotype. The chain is built from TRBV20-1 and TRBJ1-5, with no clear D. Deletions cut 0 bases from V and 0 bases from J, with 18 bases between. The CDR3 length is 18 residues. CDR1 and CDR2 from the germline V gene are DFQATT and SNEGSKA (reference sequence). CDR3 nucleotides: TGCAGTGCTAGAGACTGGGGAGGCGATGATTATAGCAATCAGCCCCAGCATTTT. Translating gives CSARDWGGDDYSNQPQHF.

A word on this clonotype: This may stem from a read error, because a much larger clone lies one nucleotide away. It is likely a read error, because the conserved phenylalanine at the end of the CDR3 is missing. This sequence joins TRBV12-3 or TRBV12-4 and TRBJ1-2; TRBD1 matches at 7 bases. The CDR3 has 12 residues. With V trimmed by 6 bases and J by 6 bases, 4 bases remained unmatched. In DNA, the CDR3 is TGTGCCAGCAGCTGGGGACAGCATGGCTACACCCTC. Its translation is CASSWGQHGYTL.

The rearrangement uses TRBV5-1 and TRBJ2-1; 11 bases line up with TRBD1. This CDR3 contains 17 residues. J was trimmed by 4 bases and V by 7 bases; bases with no gene match: 13. Germline values: CDR1 SGHRS, CDR2 YFSETQ. CDR3 nucleotides: TGCGCCAGCGGAACCGGGACAGGGGGTGGGTTGTACAATGAGCAGTTCTTC. Residues: CASGTGTGGGLYNEQFF.

In its sample, this clonotype was seen many times. V gene TRBV20-1 combines with J gene TRBJ2-2, with 13 bases aligning to TRBD2. Germline V gives CDR1 DFQATT, CDR2 SNEGSKA (reference sequence). The trim removed 6 bases at V and 3 bases at J, leaving 4 bases unmatched. The CDR3 consists of 15 residues. The CDR3 DNA follows: TGCAGTGCGGGACTAGCGGGGCGAGACACCGGGGAGCTGTTTTTT. It yields the protein CSAGLAGRDTGELFF.

The V gene is TRBV20-1, the J gene TRBJ1-5; D is possibly TRBD1 (6 bases). Per germline, CDR1 DFQATT and CDR2 SNEGSKA (reference sequence). Trimming took off 3 bases at V and 8 bases at J, with 11 bases between the two ends. This CDR3 comprises 12 residues. The chain's CDR3 is CSASPQGKPQHF. The DNA of the CDR3 is TGCAGTGCTAGCCCGCAGGGGAAGCCCCAGCATTTT.

This clonotype was found many times. This chain uses TRBV12-3 or TRBV12-4 with TRBJ2-7, with 7 bases aligning to TRBD1. The CDR3 is made up of 14 amino acids. V shed 7 bases and J 6 bases; nucleotides not matched to a gene: 12. The DNA for the CDR3 is TGTGCCAGCACCATCCAACAAGGGGGCCTCGAGCAGTACTTC. Translating gives CASTIQQGGLEQYF.

J is TRBJ1-5 and V is TRBV6-6; D not certain. The CDR3 totals 15 residues. Germline values: CDR1 MNHNY, CDR2 SVGAGI (reference sequence). V was shortened by 0 bases and J by 0 bases, with 6 bases between the two germline ends. CDR3 amino acids: CASSYSGYSNQPQHF. CDR3 nucleotide sequence: TGTGCCAGCAGTTACTCGGGATATAGCAATCAGCCCCAGCATTTT.

The sample holds many counts of this clonotype. V is TRBV5-1 and J is TRBJ1-1; D uncertain. Per the germline V gene, CDR1 is SGHRS and CDR2 is YFSETQ. The CDR3 length is 12 residues. Deletions cut 4 bases from V and 2 bases from J, with 6 bases between. CDR3 residues: CASSRDNTEAFF. CDR3 in DNA: TGCGCCAGCAGCCGAGACAACACTGAAGCTTTCTTT.

This clonotype was picked up a small number of times. The V call is TRBV19, the J call TRBJ2-1; a possible D gene is TRBD1 (6 bases). V lost 2 bases, J lost 8 bases, and 10 bases lay in between. There are 13 residues in the CDR3. CDR1 and CDR2 (germline): LNHDA, SQIVND (reference sequence). CDR3 DNA: TGTGCCAGTAGTATAATAAAGGGGGATGAGCAGTTCTTC. Its protein product is CASSIIKGDEQFF.

V is TRBV20-1 and J is TRBJ1-4; D might be TRBD1 (5 bases). The CDR3 covers 15 residues. CDR1 DFQATT and CDR2 SNEGSKA come from the germline V gene (reference sequence). V dropped 2 bases and J dropped 4 bases, with 14 bases sitting between them. CDR3 DNA sequence: TGCAGTGCTAGATCAGCGGGACTGTTTAATGAAAAACTGTTTTTT. Translated, it gives CSARSAGLFNEKLFF.

This clonotype was counted between two and nine times. CDR3 amino acids: CASSYGGGRTDTQYF. The CDR3 DNA sequence: TGTGCCAGCAGCTACGGGGGGGGGCGGACAGATACGCAGTATTTT. This chain joins TRBV6-4 and TRBJ2-3, with 8 bases identical to TRBD2. The germline gives CDR1 MRHNA, CDR2 SNTAGT. J lost 3 bases, V lost 6 bases, and 8 bases had no gene match. The CDR3 has 15 residues.

This clonotype came up a few times. This rearrangement joins TRBV6-2 or TRBV6-3 to TRBJ2-3; 12 positions match TRBD2. CDR3 length: 16 amino acids. V lost 5 bases and J lost 5; bases outside the gene matches: 8. The germline CDR1 and CDR2 sequences are MNHEY and SVGEGT. The CDR3 loop is CASSRTSGGTQDTQYF. Written as DNA, the CDR3 is TGTGCCAGCAGTCGAACTAGCGGGGGGACGCAAGATACGCAGTATTTT.

This clonotype was observed at least ten times. In DNA form, the CDR3 reads TGCAGCGTTGAAGGGCACAGGGGGGAGCTGTTTTTT. The encoded protein is CSVEGHRGELFF. The chain employs TRBV29-1 and TRBJ2-2; a possible D gene is TRBD1 (5 bases). Trimming stripped 1 base from V and 8 bases from J, with 8 bases between. Germline assignment: CDR1 SQVTM and CDR2 ANQGSEA. The CDR3 consists of 12 residues.

This clonotype was seen a few times. V is TRBV28 and J is TRBJ2-7; D remains unclear. Germline CDR1 reads MDHEN; CDR2 reads SYDVKM. V shed 2 bases and J shed 9 bases, with 11 bases lying between them. This CDR3 region has 12 residues. DNA for the CDR3: TGTGCCAGCAGTTTAAAAGAATCCGGGCAGTACTTC. Residues: CASSLKESGQYF.

This clonotype showed up just a few times. The CDR3 protein is CSAREDTGAYQPQHF. CDR3 bases: TGCAGTGCTAGAGAGGATACAGGGGCGTATCAGCCCCAGCATTTT. The chain has TRBV20-1 and TRBJ1-5; the match to TRBD1 covers 7 bases. V was pared by 0 bases and J by 5 bases, with 7 bases of the junction left unmatched. The CDR3 is 15 amino acids. Germline lookup yields CDR1 DFQATT and CDR2 SNEGSKA (reference sequence).